The 7 T cell receptor beta chains listed next were all sequenced from one sample in a study of post-analysis software for immune sequencing data. Their antigens are not known. TCR beta cDNA libraries included unique molecular identifiers. Each CDR3 protein gets one entry after TCRdb re-called the PCR reads with MiXCR. The sample carries about 430,000 distinct CDR3 sequences, 39% recorded once. Study-wide results and limits: Relative to controls, patients had 4 or 5 TRBV segments at higher frequency, with TRBV5-6, TRBV5-1 and TRBV20-1 among these.

Sequenced input: blood. The source of these receptors is a girl aged 2 to 9 with multiple sclerosis.

This chain uses TRBV7-9 with TRBJ2-3; tentative D call: TRBD2 (6 bases). Trimming removed 2 bases at V and 8 bases at J, with 11 bases between. This CDR3 is 13 amino acids long. Germline V CDR1 and CDR2: SEHNR, FQNEAQ (reference sequence). The CDR3 loop is CASSLPGLPTQYF. The CDR3 DNA follows: TGTGCCAGCAGCTTACCGGGACTCCCTACGCAGTATTTT.

The chain has TRBV10-3 and TRBJ2-7; TRBD1 aligns across 8 bases. Trimming took 4 bases from V and 3 from J; bases not matched to a gene: 5. Germline loops: CDR1 ENHRY, CDR2 SYGVKD. The length of the CDR3 is 14 residues. Written as DNA, the CDR3 is TGTGCCATCAGTGGGCAGGGGGCCGTCTACGAGCAGTACTTC. The encoded protein is CAISGQGAVYEQYF.

The chain uses TRBV6-1 and TRBJ2-1; tentative D call: TRBD2 (6 bases). From germline, CDR1 is MNHNS and CDR2 SASEGT. V lost 2 bases to trimming and J lost 3 bases, with 14 bases between them. CDR3 length: 16 amino acids. The chain's CDR3 is CASSEFAGRIYNEQFF. The CDR3 nucleotides are TGTGCCAGCAGTGAATTTGCGGGACGCATCTACAATGAGCAGTTCTTC.

Here the CDR3 DNA reads TGTGCCAGCAGCCGGATGGGGATCCAAGAGACCCAGTACTTC. Translated, it gives CASSRMGIQETQYF. The V call is TRBV9, the J call TRBJ2-5, with no clear D. The CDR3 sequence is 14 residues long. The V gene lost 4 bases and the J gene lost 1 base, with 11 bases spanning the gap. Germline CDR1 is SGDLS and CDR2 is YYNGEE.

The chain employs TRBV7-2 and TRBJ1-6, with D possibly being TRBD1 (6 bases). The V end was cut by 0 bases, the J end by 5 bases, with 11 bases between. There are 16 residues in the CDR3. Germline CDR1 SGHTA, CDR2 FQGNSA. This CDR3 reads CASSLAGGPNNSPLHF. As DNA, the CDR3 is TGTGCCAGCAGCTTAGCGGGGGGGCCGAATAATTCACCCCTCCACTTT. The full variable domain, in which reference TRBV7-2 and TRBJ1-6 provide the parts outside the CDR3, is GAGVSQSPSNKVTEKGKDVELRCDPISGHTALYWYRQSLGQGLEFLIYFQGNSAPDKSGLPSDRFSAERTGGSVSTLTIQRTQQEDSAVYLCASSLAGGPNNSPLHFGNGTRLTVT.

The chain links TRBV2 to TRBJ2-5; perhaps TRBD1 as D (7 bases). V lost 8 bases and J 4 bases, leaving 11 bases between the germline ends. This CDR3 comprises 12 residues. Germline lookup yields CDR1 SNHLY and CDR2 FYNNEI. CDR3 sequence reads: CASQQGGETQYF. The CDR3 DNA is TGTGCCAGCCAGCAGGGGGGAGAGACCCAGTACTTC. Complete variable domain (other parts from reference TRBV2 and TRBJ2-5): EPEVTQTPSHQVTQMGQEVILRCVPISNHLYFYWYRQILGQKVEFLVSFYNNEISEKSEIFDDQFSVERPDGSNFTLKIRSTKLEDSAMYFCASQQGGETQYFGPGTRLLVL.

The table lists this clonotype with many counts. The gene calls are TRBV6-2 or TRBV6-3 and TRBJ1-1; D is ambiguous. V was shortened by 0 bases and J by 7 bases, with 6 bases between the two germline ends. The CDR3 extends over 12 amino acids. CDR1 is MNHEY and CDR2 is SVGEGT in the germline V gene. CDR3 amino acids: CASSYSQVEAFF. The DNA of the CDR3 is TGTGCCAGCAGTTACTCGCAGGTTGAAGCTTTCTTT.